This T cell receptor beta chain was obtained from a study of shared clonotypes between healthy human individuals. Study-level points and caveats: Estimated clonotype richness was generally higher in naive than memory subsets. Relative to their counterparts shared across all four donors, non-shared clonotypes exhibited diminished generation probabilities.

For this clone: The antigen remains unidentified.

Recent acute infections and vaccinations were absent in the healthy HIV-negative adult donors. Profiled with immunoSEQ multiplex PCR; TCRdb holds only in-frame clones, not every one. The sample yields approximately 2.5 million clones, roughly nine tenths seen once. The clonotype was recovered from a man younger than 30 in good health. What was sequenced was naive CD4+ T cells sorted from blood. Subset indicated: CD45RA+ positively selected.

Written as DNA, the CDR3 is TGTGCCAGCAGTAACGGGGGGGGACAAGCCTACGAGCAGTACTTC. Translating it yields CASSNGGGQAYEQYF. The V and J genes are TRBV6-5 and TRBJ2-7; 8 nucleotides match TRBD2. The CDR3 consists of 15 residues. With 5 bases clipped from V and 2 bases from J, the junction kept 8 bases outside the gene matches. Per germline, CDR1 MNHEY and CDR2 SVGAGI.